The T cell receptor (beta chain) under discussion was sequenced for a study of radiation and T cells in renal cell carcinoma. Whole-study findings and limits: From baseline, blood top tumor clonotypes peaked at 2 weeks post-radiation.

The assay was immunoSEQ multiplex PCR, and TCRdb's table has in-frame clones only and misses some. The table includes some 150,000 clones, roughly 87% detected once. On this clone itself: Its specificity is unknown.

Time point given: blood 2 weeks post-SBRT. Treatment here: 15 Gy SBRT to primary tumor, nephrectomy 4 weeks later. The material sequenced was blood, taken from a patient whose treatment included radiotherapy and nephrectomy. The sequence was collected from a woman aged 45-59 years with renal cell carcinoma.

CDR3 residues: CASSWDRANYGYTF. The CDR3 DNA is TGTGCCAGCAGCTGGGACAGAGCTAACTATGGCTACACCTTC. This chain uses TRBV2 with TRBJ1-2; TRBD1 matches at 7 bases. The junction had 4 bases not matched to a gene; V was cut back by 6 bases and J by 0 bases. Germline CDR1 and CDR2: SNHLY and FYNNEI. The CDR3 runs to 14 residues.